This TCR beta chain was sequenced during a study of radiation and T cells in renal cell carcinoma (dated by TCRdb to 2020 to 2021). Study-wide context: In total, about 53 samples, comprising around 25 tumors and around 27 peripheral blood samples, were subjected to TCR beta sequencing. The final blood draw was performed at 4 weeks after radiation, at the same time as nephrectomy. Across all 50 or so samples, under 5 million unique CDR3 nucleotide sequences, encoding roughly 3 million unique CDR3 amino acid sequences, were identified.

What the time point label conveys for this sample: blood 4 weeks post-SBRT, at nephrectomy. The treatment or condition label of this sample denotes: 15 Gy SBRT to primary tumor, nephrectomy 4 weeks later. Samples came from a clinical trial, in which primary renal cell carcinomas received 15 Gy stereotactic body radiation therapy followed by nephrectomy 4 weeks later. To track tumor-enriched clonotypes, serial peripheral blood was sampled from radiation-treated patients at baseline and at 2 weeks and 4 weeks after SBRT. Every patient had renal cell carcinoma of clear cell pathology. Genomic DNA for TCR sequencing was prepared using the QIAamp DNA Blood Mini Kit (Qiagen). Only samples passing all quality control checks were included in the analyses. From a lookup of the germline V gene, CDR1 and CDR2 are KGHSH and LQKENI. Trimming accounts for 3 bases at V and 0 bases at J, while the number of junction bases matched to no gene is 5. Spanning cysteine to phenylalanine, the CDR3 consists of 16 amino acids. CDR3 DNA only is kept here, 48 bases in frame from base 1.

The immunoSEQ kit was used, according to the manufacturer's recommendations, to generate TCR beta libraries from genomic DNA. To prepare libraries, a first multiplex PCR with proprietary primers was run, followed by a second PCR that added unique barcodes, and a bead cleanup was done after each round. Each sample batch included a kit-provided positive control reaction and a negative control reaction. The final libraries were assessed on an Agilent 4200 TapeStation D1000 ScreenTape, pooled by volume, and quantified by qPCR. Sequencing was performed on an Illumina NextSeq500 with a MidOutput 150-cycle cartridge, and 156 Read1 and 15 Index1 cycles were run with kit custom primers. The pooled library was loaded at 0.95 to 1 pM with about 21% PhiX control spiked in. For the original study's pipeline: Vendor-processed data were analyzed in R, with a clonotype defined as all T cells sharing the same CDR3 nucleotide sequence. In the clone abundance analyses, frequencies in each sample were normalized to that sample's 10,000 most abundant clones. Public T cell clones, which averaged fewer than five per sample, were excluded before analysis. Tumor-enriched clonotypes and baseline blood-enriched clonotypes were defined as those with an abundance difference of at least 32-fold between compartments. A beta-binomial differential abundance model was applied to find clonotypes that expanded or contracted between blood time points. Tumor-blood repertoire similarity was measured with the Baroni-Urbani and Buser coefficient, and group comparisons used two-tailed Wilcoxon tests in R. This is the immuneACCESS table as TCRdb keeps it, with only in-frame sequences that have V and J called. A part of the clones is gone; compared with another copy, unresolved V genes explain less than half, and the rest is unexplained. Clone size and the V and J calls come from that table; the DNA yielded D and trimming. This sample gives about 78,000 clones in total; roughly 87% of them show up just once. 5% to 7.5% of the sample belongs to the ten largest clones.

Here is what the overall study found, with its caveats: An increase in top tumor clonotypes in blood was observed from baseline to 2 weeks post-radiation, followed by contraction by 4 weeks, which was taken to suggest transient expansion of tumor-resident clones. The single-armed trial design could not address effects of radiation dose or scheduling on the TCR repertoire. Tracking of blood repertoire dynamics stopped at three to four weeks after treatment, with no follow-up past that point. Because pretreatment tumor biopsies were not available, the baseline intratumoral presence of clonotypes could not be determined.

In regard to this clone: Its cognate antigen has yet to be identified. No much larger clone is present one base from it, and per-base qualities are unavailable.

The source material was blood, sampled from a patient whose treatment included radiotherapy and nephrectomy. This receptor was taken from an older woman with renal cell carcinoma. The rearrangement joined TRBV18 to TRBJ1-5; 7 bases in the middle match TRBD1. The CDR3 loop reads CASSPAGTASNQPQHF. The nucleotide sequence is TGTGCCAGCTCACCCGCCGGGACAGCTAGCAATCAGCCCCAGCATTTT.